These T cell receptor beta chains were read from a single sample in a study of PD-1 blockade in classical Hodgkin lymphoma. Clones were read by immunoSEQ multiplex PCR, and TCRdb kept only the in-frame ones, dropping some. The table shows fewer than 8,000 clones, with around 73% occurring only once. This material consisted of CD8+ T cells from blood, taken before the fourth cycle of nivolumab. The receptors shown here come from a human donor with classical Hodgkin lymphoma. The CDR3 runs from the conserved cysteine through the conserved F or W. Fields, in order: clone size, V gene, J gene, D gene, CDR3 DNA, CDR3 protein. The D gene is left open where the match is weak. Where a row states a size, it is once, few, many or the class of an expanded clone; other rows omit it.

clone size: few
V gene: TRBV19
J gene: TRBJ2-2
D gene: .
CDR3 DNA: TGTGCCAGTAGCGGGTGGGGGCTGTTTTTT
CDR3 protein: CASSGWGLFF

clone size: .
V gene: TRBV6-4
J gene: TRBJ2-2
D gene: .
CDR3 DNA: TGTGCCAGCATCCAAACAGGGAAGGGGCACCGGGAGCTGTTTTTT
CDR3 protein: CASIQTGKGHRELFF

clone size: .
V gene: TRBV7-6
J gene: TRBJ2-3
D gene: .
CDR3 DNA: TGTGCCAGCAGCTTAGCGCCAGGGGGACTTTCACCGGGAGATACGCAGTATTTT
CDR3 protein: CASSLAPGGLSPGDTQYF

clone size: .
V gene: TRBV7-6
J gene: TRBJ2-7
D gene: TRBD2
CDR3 DNA: TGTGCCAGCAGCCCACTAGCGAACGAGCAGTACTTC
CDR3 protein: CASSPLANEQYF

clone size: .
V gene: TRBV6-6
J gene: TRBJ1-2
D gene: .
CDR3 DNA: TGTGCCAGCTTCAAGCGGTATGGCTACACCTTC
CDR3 protein: CASFKRYGYTF

clone size: .
V gene: TRBV7-8
J gene: TRBJ1-5
D gene: .
CDR3 DNA: TGTGCCAGCAGACAGGGAGTGGGCAATCAGCCCCAGCATTTT
CDR3 protein: CASRQGVGNQPQHF

clone size: .
V gene: TRBV7-9
J gene: TRBJ2-7
D gene: .
CDR3 DNA: TGTGCCAGCAGCTACCTCGCCGGGAAAAACCCCTACGAGCAGTACTTC
CDR3 protein: CASSYLAGKNPYEQYF

clone size: few
V gene: TRBV19
J gene: TRBJ2-7
D gene: .
CDR3 DNA: TGTGCCAGTAGCGAGGCATCCTACTCCTACGAGCAGTACTTC
CDR3 protein: CASSEASYSYEQYF

clone size: few
V gene: TRBV5-6
J gene: TRBJ1-5
D gene: .
CDR3 DNA: TGTGCCAGCAGCTTGAGGAGGGACTATCAGCCCCAGCATTTT
CDR3 protein: CASSLRRDYQPQHF

clone size: .
V gene: TRBV5-6
J gene: TRBJ2-7
D gene: .
CDR3 DNA: TGTGCCAGCAGCTACCGGGACTCTTACTACGAGCAGTACTTC
CDR3 protein: CASSYRDSYYEQYF

clone size: .
V gene: TRBV27
J gene: TRBJ1-5
D gene: .
CDR3 DNA: TGTGCCAGCAGCCGCGGACAGCGCAATCAGCCCCAGCATTTT
CDR3 protein: CASSRGQRNQPQHF

clone size: .
V gene: TRBV7-2
J gene: TRBJ1-4
D gene: TRBD1
CDR3 DNA: TGTGCCAGCAGCTTGTCAGGGGGCTTTTTGGAAAAACTGTTTTTT
CDR3 protein: CASSLSGGFLEKLFF

clone size: few
V gene: TRBV7-9
J gene: TRBJ2-3
D gene: .
CDR3 DNA: TGTGCCAGCAGCTGGCACGGACCAAGCACAGATACGCAGTATTTT
CDR3 protein: CASSWHGPSTDTQYF

clone size: .
V gene: TRBV7-9
J gene: TRBJ2-1
D gene: .
CDR3 DNA: TGTGCCAGCCCCCAGGGGTTAGACTACAATGAGCAGTTCTTC
CDR3 protein: CASPQGLDYNEQFF

clone size: .
V gene: TRBV11-2
J gene: TRBJ2-5
D gene: TRBD2
CDR3 DNA: TGTGCCAGCAGCCCCCGACTAGCGGGGGCCCAAGAGACCCAGTACTTC
CDR3 protein: CASSPRLAGAQETQYF

clone size: medium-sized
V gene: TRBV4-1
J gene: TRBJ2-3
D gene: .
CDR3 DNA: TGCGCCAGCAGCTCCCCTAGCTCAGATACGCAGTATTTT
CDR3 protein: CASSSPSSDTQYF

clone size: .
V gene: TRBV9
J gene: TRBJ2-2
D gene: .
CDR3 DNA: TGTGCCAGCAGCGTGGGAGGTGAGAACACCGGGGAGCTGTTTTTT
CDR3 protein: CASSVGGENTGELFF